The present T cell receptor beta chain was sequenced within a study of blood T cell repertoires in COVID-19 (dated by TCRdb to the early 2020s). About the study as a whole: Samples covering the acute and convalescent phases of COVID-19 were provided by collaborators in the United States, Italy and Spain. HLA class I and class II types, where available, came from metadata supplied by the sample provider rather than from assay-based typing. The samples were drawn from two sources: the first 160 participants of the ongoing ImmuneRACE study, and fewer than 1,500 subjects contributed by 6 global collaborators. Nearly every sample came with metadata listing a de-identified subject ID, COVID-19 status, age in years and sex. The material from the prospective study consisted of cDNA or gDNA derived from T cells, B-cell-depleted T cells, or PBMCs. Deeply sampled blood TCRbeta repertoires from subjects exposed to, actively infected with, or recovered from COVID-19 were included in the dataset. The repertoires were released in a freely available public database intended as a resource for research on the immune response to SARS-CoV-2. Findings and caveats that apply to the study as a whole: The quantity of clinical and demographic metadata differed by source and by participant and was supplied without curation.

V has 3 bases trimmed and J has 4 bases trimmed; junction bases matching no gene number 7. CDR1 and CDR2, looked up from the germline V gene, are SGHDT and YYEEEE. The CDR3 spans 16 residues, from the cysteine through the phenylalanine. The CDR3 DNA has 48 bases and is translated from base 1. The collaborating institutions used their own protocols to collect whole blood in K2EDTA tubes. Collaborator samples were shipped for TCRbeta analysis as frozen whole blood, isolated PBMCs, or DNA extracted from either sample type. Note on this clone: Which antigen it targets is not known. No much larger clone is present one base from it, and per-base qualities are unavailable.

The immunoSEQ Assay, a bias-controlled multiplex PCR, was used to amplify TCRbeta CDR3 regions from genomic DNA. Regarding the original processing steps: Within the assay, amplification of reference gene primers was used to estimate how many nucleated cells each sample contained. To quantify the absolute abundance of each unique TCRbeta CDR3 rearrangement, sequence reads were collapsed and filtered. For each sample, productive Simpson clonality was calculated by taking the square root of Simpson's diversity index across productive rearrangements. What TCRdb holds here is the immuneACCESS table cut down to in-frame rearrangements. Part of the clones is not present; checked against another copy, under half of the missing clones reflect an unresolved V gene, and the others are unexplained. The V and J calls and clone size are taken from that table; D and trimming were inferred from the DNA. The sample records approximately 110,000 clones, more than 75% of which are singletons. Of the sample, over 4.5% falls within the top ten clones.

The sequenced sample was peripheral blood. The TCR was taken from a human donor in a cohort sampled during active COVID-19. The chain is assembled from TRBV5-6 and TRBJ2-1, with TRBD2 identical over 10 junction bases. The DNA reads TGTGCCAGCAGCTCACAAAGACTAGCGGGTTACAATGAGCAGTTCTTC. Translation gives CASSSQRLAGYNEQFF.